The present T cell receptor (beta chain) was sequenced within a study of blood T cell repertoires in COVID-19 (dated by TCRdb to 2018 to 2021). Regarding the study in general: Samples from collaborators originated in the United States, Italy and Spain and spanned both the acute and convalescent phases of COVID-19. The repertoires were released in a freely available public database intended as a resource for research on the immune response to SARS-CoV-2. The samples were drawn from the first 160 participants of the ongoing ImmuneRACE study and from about 1,200 subjects provided by 6 global collaborators. Deeply sampled blood TCRbeta repertoires from subjects exposed to, actively infected with, or recovered from COVID-19 were included in the dataset. The material from the prospective study consisted of cDNA or gDNA derived from T cells, B-cell-depleted T cells, or PBMCs. Sample metadata almost always included a de-identified subject ID, COVID-19 status, age in years and sex. HLA class I and class II types, where available, came from metadata supplied by the sample provider rather than from assay-based typing.

Per the germline V gene, MNHEY is the CDR1 and SVGAGI is the CDR2. The CDR3 contains 11 residues, cysteine and phenylalanine counted. The CDR3 DNA has 33 bases and is translated from base 1. Clipping removes 6 bases from V and 11 bases from J, with 6 as the unmatched junction base count. Points the paper makes about the study in general: Clinical and demographic metadata were provided uncurated, with the amount varying by source and participant.

Details on this clone: This receptor's antigen is unknown. The sample holds no much larger clone one base away, and base qualities are not on file.

Another Seattle source contributed samples from volunteer blood donors who had recovered from COVID-19. Collaborating institutions collected whole blood in K2EDTA tubes following their own protocols. For TCRbeta analysis, collaborators shipped samples as frozen whole blood, isolated PBMCs, or DNA extracted from either of those sample types. TCRbeta CDR3 regions were amplified from genomic DNA by means of the immunoSEQ Assay, a bias-controlled multiplex PCR. In the authors' own workflow: The number of nucleated cells in each sample was estimated from the amplification of reference gene primers within the assay. To quantify the absolute abundance of each unique TCRbeta CDR3 rearrangement, sequence reads were collapsed and filtered. For each sample, productive Simpson clonality was calculated as the square root of Simpson's diversity index over productive rearrangements. TCRdb holds this immuneACCESS table with in-frame rearrangements only. Some clones are missing; in checked studies, unresolved V genes explain under half, and the rest has no known cause. That table gives V, J and clone size, and the DNA gave D and trimming. This sample is represented by 250,000 to 300,000 clones; roughly 87% of them were singletons. Around 2.2% of the sample is in the top ten clones.

This receptor was identified in a woman between 50 and 59 years old who had recovered from COVID-19. Sequencing was done on a sample of peripheral blood. The chain couples TRBV6-5 to TRBJ1-1, with 7 bases aligning to TRBD1. The CDR3 reads CASRAGGRAFF. The nucleotide sequence is TGTGCCAGCAGGGCAGGGGGTAGGGCTTTCTTT.